A selection of T cell receptor beta chains follows, all from one sample in a study of blood T cell repertoires in COVID-19. Assay: immunoSEQ multiplex PCR; the TCRdb copy retains only in-frame clones and omits some. The sample lists 150,000 to 250,000 clones, roughly 90% occurring once. The source material was PBMCs or T cells enriched from blood (not recorded which). These receptors came from a woman aged 30 to 39 who had recovered from COVID-19. The CDR3 runs from the conserved cysteine through the conserved F or W. The order of the fields is V gene, J gene, clone size, D gene, CDR3 DNA, CDR3 protein. A D gene is named only where the DNA matches it firmly. Where a row states a size, it is once, few, many or the class of an expanded clone; other rows omit it.

>TRBV5-6|TRBJ1-6|-|-
TGTGCCAGCAGCTTGAACACTAATTCACCCCTCCACTTT
CASSLNTNSPLHF
>TRBV27|TRBJ2-2|-|-
TGTGCCAGCAGTTCGGGGTTTGACACCGGGGAGCTGTTTTTT
CASSSGFDTGELFF
>TRBV11-2|TRBJ1-1|-|-
TGTGCCAGCAGCTTAGGCCCAGGGATCACTGAAGCTTTCTTT
CASSLGPGITEAFF
>TRBV5-1|TRBJ1-5|once|TRBD1
TGCGCCAGTCGGCAGGGGGGTAATCAGCCCCAGCATTTT
CASRQGGNQPQHF
>TRBV20-1|TRBJ1-5|-|-
TGCAGTGCTAGTCCGCCCCTGGGGCGCAATCAGCCCCAGCATTTT
CSASPPLGRNQPQHF
>TRBV15|TRBJ1-5|-|-
TGTGCCACCAGCAGAAGCAGACTCGAAGGAGGTCAGCCCCAGCATTTT
CATSRSRLEGGQPQHF
>TRBV7-2|TRBJ1-3|-|TRBD1
TGTGCCAGCAGCTCACCCGGACAGGCTGGAAACACCATATATTTT
CASSSPGQAGNTIYF
>TRBV29-1|TRBJ2-7|-|TRBD1
TGCAGCGTCGAGGACAGGGTCAACGAGCAGTACTTC
CSVEDRVNEQYF
>TRBV29-1|TRBJ2-7|-|-
TGCAGCGTTTATCGGGGTAGCGAGCAGTACTTC
CSVYRGSEQYF
>TRBV30|TRBJ1-1|-|-
TGTGCCTGGAGTGTTGTGGCAGACACTGAAGCTTTCTTT
CAWSVVADTEAFF
>TRBV19|TRBJ1-6|-|TRBD1
TGTGCCAGTAGTATGGACAGGGTGGCTTCACCCCTCCACTTT
CASSMDRVASPLHF
>TRBV27|TRBJ1-4|-|TRBD1
TGTGCCAGCAGTTTATATCCGGGACAGCCTTATGAAAAACTGTTTTTT
CASSLYPGQPYEKLFF
>TRBV7-6|TRBJ1-3|-|TRBD1
TGTGCCAGCAGCTTAGACCAGGGGGACACCATATATTTT
CASSLDQGDTIYF
>TRBV27|TRBJ1-1|-|-
TGTGCCAGCAGTTTAGTCCCCCGCGGCGCTGAAGCTTTCTTT
CASSLVPRGAEAFF
>TRBV30|TRBJ2-6|-|TRBD1
TGTGCCTGGATTGGGACAGTATACTCTGGGGCCAACGTCCTGACTTTC
CAWIGTVYSGANVLTF
>TRBV7-9|TRBJ1-3|-|-
TGTGCCAGCGGCGAGGACTCAGGCTCTGGAAACACCATATATTTT
CASGEDSGSGNTIYF
>TRBV7-3|TRBJ1-2|-|TRBD1
TGTGCCAGCAGCCCCGGGACAGGCGGAGGGGGCTACACCTTC
CASSPGTGGGGYTF
>TRBV18|TRBJ1-1|-|-
TGTGCCAGCTCACCGAGCCACGCGAACACTGAAGCTTTCTTT
CASSPSHANTEAFF
>TRBV18|TRBJ1-3|once|-
TGTGCCAGCTCACCCGAGACTGGAAACACCATATATTTT
CASSPETGNTIYF
>TRBV27|TRBJ2-7|few|TRBD1
TGTGCCAGCAGTTTCGGGACAGCCTCCTACGAGCAGTACTTC
CASSFGTASYEQYF
>TRBV11-3|TRBJ2-1|-|TRBD2
TGTGCCAGCAGCTTAGATGGTCGGGGGGGCCGCGATGAGCAGTTCTTC
CASSLDGRGGRDEQFF
>TRBV5-1|TRBJ2-1|once|-
TGCGCCAGCAGCTTGGCCCAGAATGAGCAGTTCTTC
CASSLAQNEQFF
>TRBV29-1|TRBJ2-3|-|-
TGCAGCGTTGCTACAGGGGATACGCAGTATTTT
CSVATGDTQYF
>TRBV13|TRBJ2-7|-|-
TGTGCCAGCAGCTTAATGCAGGGAAGAGGCCACTACGAGCAGTACTTC
CASSLMQGRGHYEQYF
>TRBV5-1|TRBJ2-3|-|TRBD2
TGCGCCAGCAGCCCGGCTAGCGGGAGTAGCACAGATACGCAGTATTTT
CASSPASGSSTDTQYF
>TRBV4-2|TRBJ2-1|-|-
TGTGCCAGCAGCCAAGTTCCGGGGGTGGATGAGCAGTTCTTC
CASSQVPGVDEQFF
>TRBV6-5|TRBJ1-4|-|-
TGTGCCAGCAGTTCCTCACAGGGTGGAGATGAAAAACTGTTTTTT
CASSSSQGGDEKLFF
>TRBV12-3/TRBV12-4|TRBJ1-3|-|-
TGTGCCAGCACGTTATCTGGAAACACCATATATTTT
CASTLSGNTIYF
>TRBV18|TRBJ1-1|-|-
TGTGCCAGCTCACCGGTAGTCCAGGACACTGAAGCTTTCTTT
CASSPVVQDTEAFF
>TRBV11-2|TRBJ1-3|-|-
TGTGCCAGCAGCTTAGGGGGGGGAGACACCATATATTTT
CASSLGGGDTIYF
>TRBV5-1|TRBJ1-5|-|-
TGCGCCAGCAGCCCAGGGGTGGATCAGCCCCAGCATTTT
CASSPGVDQPQHF
>TRBV12-5|TRBJ1-1|-|TRBD1
TGTGCTAGTGGTTTGCCGACAGGGTTTGAAGCTTTCTTT
CASGLPTGFEAFF
>TRBV6-5|TRBJ2-2|-|TRBD1
TGTGCCAGCAGTTCTAGGGGGGACAGGGCGATCGGGGAGCTGTTTTTT
CASSSRGDRAIGELFF
>TRBV13|TRBJ2-3|few|TRBD2
TGTGCCAGCAGCCTGGGGGGGGTACGCACAGATACGCAGTATTTT
CASSLGGVRTDTQYF
>TRBV15|TRBJ1-5|-|TRBD1
TGTGCCACCAGCGGTGGACAGGGGGCCTACAATCAGCCCCAGCATTTT
CATSGGQGAYNQPQHF
>TRBV6-5|TRBJ2-2|once|-
TGTGCCAGCACGTACAGGGTGGCCGGGGAGCTGTTTTTT
CASTYRVAGELFF
>TRBV24-1|TRBJ2-3|-|-
TGTGCCACCAGTGACTCGACTAGAGGATACACAGATACGCAGTATTTT
CATSDSTRGYTDTQYF
>TRBV18|TRBJ2-5|once|TRBD2
TGTGCCAGCTCACCTCGACTAGCGGGGGTAGAGACCCAGTACTTC
CASSPRLAGVETQYF
>TRBV7-3|TRBJ1-1|few|-
TGTGCCAGCAGCCCCGGAGCGAGGGACACTGAAGCTTTCTTT
CASSPGARDTEAFF
>TRBV15|TRBJ2-6|-|TRBD1
TGTGCCACCAGCCTCGGACAGGTTCCTGGGGCCAACGTCCTGACTTTC
CATSLGQVPGANVLTF
>TRBV5-8|TRBJ2-7|-|-
TGTGCCAGCAGCCGAGTCTACGAGCAGTACTTC
CASSRVYEQYF
>TRBV12-2|TRBJ1-1|-|-
TGTGCAAGTCGCTTAGAGGCAGGAGGCCGGTCAAGGTACACTGAAGCTTTCTTT
CASRLEAGGRSRYTEAFF
>TRBV19|TRBJ2-3|-|TRBD1
TGTGCCAGTAGACCAGACAGGGGCGGTGCAGATACGCAGTATTTT
CASRPDRGGADTQYF
>TRBV5-1|TRBJ2-6|-|-
TGCGCCAGCAGCTTGGCGGTAGTTTCTGGGGCCAACGTCCTGACTTTC
CASSLAVVSGANVLTF
>TRBV6-2/TRBV6-3|TRBJ2-3|-|-
TGTGCCAGCAGCTTACTAGTTCCGGGCACAGATACGCAGTATTTT
CASSLLVPGTDTQYF
>TRBV7-2|TRBJ1-3|-|-
TGTGCCAGCAGCTTAGGAGGAGGGGCTTTGGTTGGAAACACCATATATTTT
CASSLGGGALVGNTIYF
>TRBV4-1|TRBJ1-4|-|TRBD1
TGCGCCAGCAGCCACCTACTCCGGGGACAGGGGGGGGAAAAACTGTTTTTT
CASSHLLRGQGGEKLFF
>TRBV7-2|TRBJ1-1|-|TRBD1
TGTGCCAGCTCGGGACAGGGGGCGGTCACTGAAGCTTTCTTT
CASSGQGAVTEAFF
>TRBV6-5|TRBJ1-2|-|-
TGTGCCAGCGCGAGTGTGGGGGGAAACTATGGCTACACCTTC
CASASVGGNYGYTF
>TRBV11-3|TRBJ1-3|-|-
TGTGCCAGCAGCTTAGGACTCTTGCTCGGAAACACCATATATTTT
CASSLGLLLGNTIYF
>TRBV2|TRBJ1-2|-|TRBD1
TGTGCCAGCAGTTCCGGGACAGGTTTGAACTATGGCTACACCTTC
CASSSGTGLNYGYTF
>TRBV5-4|TRBJ2-3|-|TRBD2
TGTGCCAGCAGCTTTAAGCGGGAGACGCAATCAGATACGCAGTATTTT
CASSFKRETQSDTQYF
>TRBV7-9|TRBJ2-5|-|TRBD1
TGTGCCAGCAGCTTAGGGGACAGGGATCAAGAGACCCAGTACTTC
CASSLGDRDQETQYF
>TRBV28|TRBJ1-5|once|-
TGTGCCGGCCAGGGTAGCAATCAGCCCCAGCATTTT
CAGQGSNQPQHF
>TRBV7-3|TRBJ1-1|many|TRBD1
TGTGCCAGCAGCTTAACCCCTAAGGACAGGGGGCAGAACACTGAAGCTTTCTTT
CASSLTPKDRGQNTEAFF